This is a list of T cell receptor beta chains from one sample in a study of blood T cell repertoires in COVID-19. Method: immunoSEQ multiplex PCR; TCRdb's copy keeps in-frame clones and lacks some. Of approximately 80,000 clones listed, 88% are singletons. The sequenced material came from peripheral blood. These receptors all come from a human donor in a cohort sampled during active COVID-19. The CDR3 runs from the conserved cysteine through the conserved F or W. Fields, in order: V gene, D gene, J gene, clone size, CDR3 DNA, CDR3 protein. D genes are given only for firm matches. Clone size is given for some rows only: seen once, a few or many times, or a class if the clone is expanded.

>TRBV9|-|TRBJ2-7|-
TGTGCCAGCAGCGTTGGTGGGCAGAACTACGAGCAGTACTTC
CASSVGGQNYEQYF
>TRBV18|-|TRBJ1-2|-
TGTGCCAGCTCACCACCTTTCGCTCAGAACTATGGCTACACCTTC
CASSPPFAQNYGYTF
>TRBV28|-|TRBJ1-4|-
TGTGCCAGCAGTTCCGGGAGCCATAATGAAAAACTGTTTTTT
CASSSGSHNEKLFF
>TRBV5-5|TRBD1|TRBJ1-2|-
TGTGCCAGCAGCTTGGGACAGGGGGCAAGGTATGGCTACACCTTC
CASSLGQGARYGYTF
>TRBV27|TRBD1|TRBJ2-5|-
TGTGCCAGCTCGGACAGGGACCCACAAGAGACCCAGTACTTC
CASSDRDPQETQYF
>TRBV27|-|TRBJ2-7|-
TGTGCCAGCAGTTTAGGGGACAAAAGATACGAGCAGTACTTC
CASSLGDKRYEQYF
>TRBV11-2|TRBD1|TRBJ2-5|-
TGTGCCAGCAGCACCGGACAGGTCCAAGAGACCCAGTACTTC
CASSTGQVQETQYF
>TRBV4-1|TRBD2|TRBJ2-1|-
TGCGCCAGCAGCCAAGTTGGACTAGCAGTCAATGAGCAGTTCTTC
CASSQVGLAVNEQFF
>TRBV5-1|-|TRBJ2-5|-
TGCGCCAGCAGCTTGGGAGACAGATCTGCCCAGTACTTC
CASSLGDRSAQYF
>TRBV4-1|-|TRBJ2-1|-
TGCGCCAGCAGCGGGTACGGACAGAGCTCCTACAATGAGCAGTTCTTC
CASSGYGQSSYNEQFF
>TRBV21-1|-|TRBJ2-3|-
TGTGCCAACCAAACGACACCGGGACAGCCCACAGATACGCAGTATTTT
CANQTTPGQPTDTQYF
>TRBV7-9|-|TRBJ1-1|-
TGTGCCAGCAGCGCGTACAGGGATACGAACACTGAAGCTTTCTTT
CASSAYRDTNTEAFF
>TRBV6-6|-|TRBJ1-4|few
TGTGCCAGCAGCCAGAAAAGAGCGGGTAATAATGAAAAACTGTTTTTT
CASSQKRAGNNEKLFF
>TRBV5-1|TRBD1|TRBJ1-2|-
TGCGCCAGCAGCTTGGACAGGGGAGCTTTGGGCTACACCTTC
CASSLDRGALGYTF
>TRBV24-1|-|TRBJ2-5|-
TGTGCCACCAGTGCGGGAGACGGGTACCAAGAGACCCAGTACTTC
CATSAGDGYQETQYF
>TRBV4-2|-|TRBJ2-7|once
TGTGCCAGCAGCCAGGGAGGGGGAAAGATCTACGAGCAGTACTTC
CASSQGGGKIYEQYF
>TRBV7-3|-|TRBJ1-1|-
TGTGCCAGCAGCTCGCTTTGGGGCGACGAGAACACTGAAGCTTTCTTT
CASSSLWGDENTEAFF
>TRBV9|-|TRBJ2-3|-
TGTGCCAGCAGCGTAGTGGGGGCGGGCACAGATACGCAGTATTTT
CASSVVGAGTDTQYF
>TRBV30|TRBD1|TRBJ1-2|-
TGTGCCTGGAGCGATTTCCTACAGGGGGGCGAAGGCTACACCTTC
CAWSDFLQGGEGYTF
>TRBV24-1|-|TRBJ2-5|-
TGTGCCACCAGTGACACATCGTACCAAGAGACCCAGTACTTC
CATSDTSYQETQYF
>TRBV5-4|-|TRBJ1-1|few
TGTGCCAGCAGCTCGCAGGGGCGCACTGAAGCTTTCTTT
CASSSQGRTEAFF
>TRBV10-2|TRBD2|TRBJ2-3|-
TGCGCCAGCACCGAAGCGGGGAGGACAGATACGCAGTATTTT
CASTEAGRTDTQYF
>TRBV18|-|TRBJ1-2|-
TGTGCCAGCTCACCACCGTCACAGGCCTTTAACTATGGCTACACCTTC
CASSPPSQAFNYGYTF
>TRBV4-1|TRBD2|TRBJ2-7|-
TGCGCCAGCAGCCAAGAGGGACTAGCCGGCGAGCAGTACTTC
CASSQEGLAGEQYF
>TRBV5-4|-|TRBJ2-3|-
TGTGCCAGCAGCCCCGATCGGGATACGCAGTATTTT
CASSPDRDTQYF
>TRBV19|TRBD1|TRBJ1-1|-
TGTGCCAGTAGTATTCCGAGGGACAGACTAATGAACACTGAAGCTTTCTTT
CASSIPRDRLMNTEAFF
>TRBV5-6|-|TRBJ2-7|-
TGTGCCAGCAGCTTGCAGGGGACTACATACGAGCAGTACTTC
CASSLQGTTYEQYF
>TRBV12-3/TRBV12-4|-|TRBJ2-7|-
TGTGCCAGCAGCGACTACTACGAGCAGTACTTC
CASSDYYEQYF
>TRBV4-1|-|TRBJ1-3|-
TGCGCCAGCAGCCAAGAGGCGGTTCCCGGAAACACCATATATTTT
CASSQEAVPGNTIYF
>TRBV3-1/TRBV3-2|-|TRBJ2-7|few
TGTGCCAGCAGCCAAGCCGGGGGGCCCTACGAGCAGTACTTC
CASSQAGGPYEQYF
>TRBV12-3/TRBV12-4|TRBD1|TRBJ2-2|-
TGTGCCAGCAGCCAGGGGGCTACCGGGGAGCTGTTTTTT
CASSQGATGELFF
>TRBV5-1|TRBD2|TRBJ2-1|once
TGCGCCAGCAGCTCGACCACGGGACTAAGGACCAATGAGCAGTTCTTC
CASSSTTGLRTNEQFF
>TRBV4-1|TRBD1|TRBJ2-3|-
TGCGCCAGCAGCCAACCGGGGACAGGGCCAGATACGCAGTATTTT
CASSQPGTGPDTQYF
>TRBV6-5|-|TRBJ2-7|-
TGTGCCAGCAGCTGGAGGGACGAGCAGTACTTC
CASSWRDEQYF
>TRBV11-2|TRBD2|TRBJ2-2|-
TGTGCCAGCAGCCAACGGGACTACCGCACCGGGGAGCTGTTTTTT
CASSQRDYRTGELFF
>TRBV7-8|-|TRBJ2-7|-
TGTGCCAGCAGTTTTCACACTGGGCCCCCCTACGAGCAGTACTTC
CASSFHTGPPYEQYF
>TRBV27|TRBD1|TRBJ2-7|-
TGTGCCAGCAGTCCGACAGGGGACAGCTCCTACGAGCAGTACTTC
CASSPTGDSSYEQYF
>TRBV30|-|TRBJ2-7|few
TGTGCCTGGAGTGTACTCCCTTCCTACGAGCAGTACTTC
CAWSVLPSYEQYF
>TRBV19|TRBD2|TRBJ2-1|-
TGTGCCTCCCGGACTAGCGGACCGTCCTACAATGAGCAGTTCTTC
CASRTSGPSYNEQFF
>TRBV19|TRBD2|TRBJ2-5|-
TGTGCCAGTACCCAGCGGGGTATCCAAGAGACCCAGTACTTC
CASTQRGIQETQYF
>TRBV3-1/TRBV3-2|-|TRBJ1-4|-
TGTGCCAGCAGAACATCAGGGGCGGTGGGTGAAAAACTGTTTTTT
CASRTSGAVGEKLFF
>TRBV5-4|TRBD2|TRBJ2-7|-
TGTGCCAGCAGCAAGACTAGCGGGAGTGAACACGAGCAGTACTTC
CASSKTSGSEHEQYF
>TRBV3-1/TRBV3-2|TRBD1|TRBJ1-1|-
TGTGCCAGCAGCCCCAGGGGGACAGGGAACACTGAAGCTTTCTTT
CASSPRGTGNTEAFF
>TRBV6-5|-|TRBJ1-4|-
TGTGCCACGTCCGGGACACTTAATGAAAAACTGTTTTTT
CATSGTLNEKLFF
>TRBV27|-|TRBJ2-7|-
TGTGCCAGCAGTTTAGCGGGTTTACGATACTACGAGCAGTACTTC
CASSLAGLRYYEQYF
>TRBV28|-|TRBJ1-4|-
TGTGCCAGCAGTCGGCCCCAGGGGTTAGTTGAAAAACTGTTTTTT
CASSRPQGLVEKLFF
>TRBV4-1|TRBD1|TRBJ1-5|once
TGCGCCAGCAGCCAAGATGGGACAGTCCAGCCCCAGCATTTT
CASSQDGTVQPQHF
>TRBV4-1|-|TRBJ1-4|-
TGCGCCAGCAGCCACCCAGGGTTATCAGGAGAAAAACTGTTTTTT
CASSHPGLSGEKLFF
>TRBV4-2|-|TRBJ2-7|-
TGTGCCAGCAGCCAGGAAGACGGGGGGCAGTACTTC
CASSQEDGGQYF
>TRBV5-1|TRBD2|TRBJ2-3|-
TGCGCCAGCAGCTTTACGACTAGCGGGGGGCGAACTAGCACAGATACGCAGTATTTT
CASSFTTSGGRTSTDTQYF
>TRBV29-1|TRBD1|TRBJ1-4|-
TGCAGCGTCGCGGACAGGTGGGATGAAAAACTGTTTTTT
CSVADRWDEKLFF